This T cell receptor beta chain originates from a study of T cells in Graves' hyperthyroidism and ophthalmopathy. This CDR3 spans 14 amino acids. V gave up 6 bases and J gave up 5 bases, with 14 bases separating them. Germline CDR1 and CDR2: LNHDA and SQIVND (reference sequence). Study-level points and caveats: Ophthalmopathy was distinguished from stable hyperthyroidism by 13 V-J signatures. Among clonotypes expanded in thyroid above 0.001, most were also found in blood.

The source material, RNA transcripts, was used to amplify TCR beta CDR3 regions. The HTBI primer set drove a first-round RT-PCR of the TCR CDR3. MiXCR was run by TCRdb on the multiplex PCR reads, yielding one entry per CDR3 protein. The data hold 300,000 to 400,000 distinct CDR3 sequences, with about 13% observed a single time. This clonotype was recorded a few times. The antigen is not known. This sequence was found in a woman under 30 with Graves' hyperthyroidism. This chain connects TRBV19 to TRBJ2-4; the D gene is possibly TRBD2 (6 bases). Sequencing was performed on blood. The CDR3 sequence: CASRRPGGENIQYF. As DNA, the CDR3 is TGTGCCAGTAGGAGGCCCGGGGGTGAAAACATTCAGTACTTC.